A selection of T cell receptor beta chains follows, all from one sample in a study of OX40 agonist ivuxolimab in advanced cancers. Measured with immunoSEQ multiplex PCR; TCRdb has only the in-frame clones, and not every one. The data hold 20,000 to 25,000 clones, with under 85% observed a single time. This material consisted of CD4+ or CD8+ T cells sorted from blood, taken in a trial of the OX40 agonist ivuxolimab. Source of these receptors: an adult with an advanced solid tumor such as melanoma, head and neck, liver or kidney cancer. CDR3s include the opening cysteine and the closing phenylalanine or tryptophan. Each record gives: J gene, V gene, D gene, clone size, CDR3 DNA, CDR3 protein. D genes are given only for firm matches. Size is stated for part of the rows, as once, few or many counts, or as a class when the clone is expanded.

>TRBJ1-2|TRBV11-2|TRBD1|-
TGTGCCAGCAGCTTAGGGAGACGGGACAGGGGCTATGGCTACACCTTC
CASSLGRRDRGYGYTF
>TRBJ1-1|TRBV19|-|-
TGTGCCAGTAGTCCATGGAACGGGGGGGCCCCGAACACTGAAGCTTTCTTT
CASSPWNGGAPNTEAFF
>TRBJ2-2|TRBV14|-|-
TGTGCCAGCAGCCCAGGCAGTTACACCGGGGAGCTGTTTTTT
CASSPGSYTGELFF
>TRBJ1-2|TRBV30|TRBD1|-
TGTGCCTGGAGTGTACGGGCCCAGGGGGGATATGGCTACACCTTC
CAWSVRAQGGYGYTF
>TRBJ2-3|TRBV5-5|-|-
TGTGCCAGCAGCTTGGAGTGGCGGGGAGGCCCGGGCACAGATACGCAGTATTTT
CASSLEWRGGPGTDTQYF
>TRBJ2-4|TRBV19|-|-
TGTGCCAGTAGTATAATTAAGAAAGCCAAAAACATTCAGTACTTC
CASSIIKKAKNIQYF
>TRBJ1-3|TRBV6-5|-|few
TGTGCCAGCAGTTACTCGGGCACCATATATTTT
CASSYSGTIYF
>TRBJ2-7|TRBV5-6|TRBD2|-
TGTGCCAGCAGCTTGAAACGGGGGGTACTTTCCGAGCAGTACTTC
CASSLKRGVLSEQYF
>TRBJ2-1|TRBV5-1|TRBD2|-
TGCGCCAGCAACCTAGCGGGGGCAGGCCATGAGCAGTTCTTC
CASNLAGAGHEQFF
>TRBJ2-7|TRBV9|TRBD1|-
TGTGCCAGCAGCGTAGGTGCCGGGACAGGGTACTACGAGCAGTACTTC
CASSVGAGTGYYEQYF
>TRBJ2-5|TRBV5-6|-|once
TGTGCCAGCAGCTTCCTTAGACAGGGGAGGGTGTCGGAGACCCAGTACTTC
CASSFLRQGRVSETQYF
>TRBJ2-2|TRBV2|-|-
TGTGCCAGCAGTGACCGCCGACTCCAGGCTCACAACAACACCGGGGAGCTGTTTTTT
CASSDRRLQAHNNTGELFF
>TRBJ1-4|TRBV7-2|-|-
TGTGCCAGCAGCTTAGTAGGCGGATTTAATGAAAAACTGTTTTTT
CASSLVGGFNEKLFF
>TRBJ2-3|TRBV5-4|TRBD2|-
TGTGCCAGCAGTCCTAGCGGGGGGGCCGTCAGGACAGATACGCAGTATTTT
CASSPSGGAVRTDTQYF
>TRBJ2-2|TRBV27|-|once
TGTGCCAGCAGTTTAGAAGACGGGGAGCTGTTTTTT
CASSLEDGELFF
>TRBJ1-6|TRBV7-9|-|once
TGTGCCAGCAGCTTAGACAGGGCTAATTCACCCCTCCACTTT
CASSLDRANSPLHF
>TRBJ2-3|TRBV6-5|-|-
TGTGCCAGCAGTCTCCGGGACCCATGGGGCGATACGCAGTATTTT
CASSLRDPWGDTQYF
>TRBJ1-1|TRBV23-1|-|-
TGCGCCAGCAGTCCCGCCGCTGGCGCCGACACTGAAGCTTTCTTT
CASSPAAGADTEAFF
>TRBJ1-4|TRBV7-9|TRBD1|once
TGTGCCAGCAGCTTATCCAGGGGGCGTTCTAATGAAAAACTGTTTTTT
CASSLSRGRSNEKLFF
>TRBJ1-6|TRBV5-6|-|few
TGTGCCAGCAGATCGCCGGGACTTAGTTCACCCCTCCACTTT
CASRSPGLSSPLHF
>TRBJ2-7|TRBV30|TRBD2|-
TGTGCCTGGAGTGTTCAGGGAGGGAGTATCTACGAGCAGTACTTC
CAWSVQGGSIYEQYF
>TRBJ2-1|TRBV5-6|TRBD1|-
TGTGCCAGCAGCCTAAGTACAGGGGGCGAGGGTCTTGAGCAGTTCTTC
CASSLSTGGEGLEQFF